This is a list of T cell receptor beta chains from one sample in a study of CD8 T cells in ankylosing spondylitis. MiXCR, applied by TCRdb to the 5' RACE reads, yields one record per CDR3 protein. Among roughly 700,000 distinct CDR3 sequences listed, around 20% were seen once. Sequencing was done on a sample of blood, either unsorted or a sorted T cell fraction (not recorded which). The source of these receptors is a male donor with ankylosing spondylitis. The CDR3 runs from the conserved cysteine through the conserved F or W. The order of the fields is V gene, J gene, CDR3 protein.

TRBV28	TRBJ2-4	CASRGPYNIQYF
TRBV5-1	TRBJ1-1	CASSSPDNTEAFF
TRBV15	TRBJ2-2	CATSRGGQGRTGELFF
TRBV5-1	TRBJ2-1	CASSLDGGTTGTEQFF
TRBV21-1	TRBJ1-2	CASSKGAGDQGGYTF
TRBV24-1	TRBJ2-1	CATSGGQGVADYNEQFF
TRBV6-1	TRBJ1-4	CASSGFGSNEKLFF
TRBV5-4	TRBJ2-7	CASKRGGQPYEQYF
TRBV20-1	TRBJ2-1	CSAIQFGTTYNEQFF
TRBV9	TRBJ1-1	CASSVDVGTLNTEAFF
TRBV18	TRBJ2-7	CASSPSGLWYEQYF
TRBV18	TRBJ2-5	CASSPNSNIQETQYF
TRBV29-1	TRBJ2-5	CSVGTMETQYF
TRBV7-8	TRBJ1-1	CASSLAGLAEAFF
TRBV12-3/TRBV12-4	TRBJ2-2	CASSLALAGGSWELFF
TRBV5-4	TRBJ1-1	CASSLAGAGNTEAFF
TRBV29-1	TRBJ2-3	CSVWGSGRAADTQYF
TRBV4-1	TRBJ2-1	CASSQVSGDYNEQFF
TRBV5-1	TRBJ2-7	CASSPGHGQSSYEQYF